Detailed here is one TCR beta chain. This clone has just one count. Its cognate antigen has yet to be identified. Base qualities are missing; no much larger clone stands one base away. The CDR3 goes from the cysteine to the phenylalanine over 13 residues. Left in the record is the CDR3 DNA by itself, 39 bases read in frame from the first base. Ends trimmed: V by 6 bases, J by 2 bases; bases unmatched to a gene: 2. Receptor amplification or capture employed the immunoSEQ multiplex PCR assay. Drawn from immuneACCESS, this table holds only the in-frame rearrangements with V and J called that TCRdb kept. Clones are partly lost; checked studies trace under half to an unresolved V gene and leave the rest unexplained. Within this sample are 50,000 or so clones, with approximately 95% of them counted one time only. Around 1% of the sample is in the top ten clones. The source of the sample is a study of control samples from healthy donors and cancer patients (TCRdb year 2020).

The sequence was collected from a woman aged 18-29 years in good health. The sequencing input was blood. The sequence joins TRBV12-3 or TRBV12-4 to TRBJ2-5; the central 8 bases match TRBD1. The CDR3 region: CASRHRGQETQYF. The nucleotide sequence reads as follows: TGTGCCAGCAGGCACAGGGGGCAAGAGACCCAGTACTTC.